This TCR beta chain was sequenced in a study of blood T cell repertoires in COVID-19. Study as a whole: Samples representing acute and convalescent COVID-19 were sourced from the United States, Italy and Spain. PBMCs, B-cell-depleted T cells, or T cells were the source of the cDNA or gDNA that made up the material.

Under the authors' procedure: The authors estimated nucleated cell counts from reference gene primer amplification. The table came from immunoSEQ multiplex PCR; TCRdb's copy has only in-frame clones and leaves some out. That table gives V, J and clone size, and the DNA gave D and trimming. The table shows some 180,000 clones, with around 90% occurring only once. This receptor was taken from a man aged 35 to 55 with acute or convalescent COVID-19. The specimen was peripheral blood.

The DNA of the CDR3 is TGTGCCAGCAGCTCTCGGGAGTCTGGAAACACCATATATTTT. Protein product: CASSSRESGNTIYF. The chain couples TRBV5-6 to TRBJ1-3; D not resolved. The CDR3 has 14 residues. Trimming took 3 bases from V and 1 from J, leaving 8 bases between them. CDR1 is SGHDT and CDR2 is YYEEEE in the germline V gene.